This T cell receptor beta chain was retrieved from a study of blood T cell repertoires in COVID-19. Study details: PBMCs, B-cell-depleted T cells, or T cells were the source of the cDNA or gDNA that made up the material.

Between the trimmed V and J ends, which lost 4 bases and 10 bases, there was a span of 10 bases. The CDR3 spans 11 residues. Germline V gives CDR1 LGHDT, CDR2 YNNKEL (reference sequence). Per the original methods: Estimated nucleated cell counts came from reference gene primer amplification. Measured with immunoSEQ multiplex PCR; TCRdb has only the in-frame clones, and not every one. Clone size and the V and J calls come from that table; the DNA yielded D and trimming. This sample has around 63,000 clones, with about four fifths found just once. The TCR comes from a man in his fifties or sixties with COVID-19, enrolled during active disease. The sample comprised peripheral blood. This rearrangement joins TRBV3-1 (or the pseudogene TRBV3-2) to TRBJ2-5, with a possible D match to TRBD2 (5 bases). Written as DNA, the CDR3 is TGTGCCAGCAGCCTTGAGGAGGTCCAGTACTTC. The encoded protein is CASSLEEVQYF.